The 20 T cell receptor beta chains given below trace back to one sample, sequenced in a study of beta chain features in type 1 diabetes. Study results and caveats: Among patients with Type 1 diabetes, TCRB CDR3s were moderately but significantly shorter in every one of the four CD4+ subsets.

Investigators reverse transcribed all isolated RNA, so they sequenced expressed TCRB transcripts. Clones were sequenced by immunoSEQ multiplex PCR, and TCRdb holds only the in-frame ones, with some missing. In the table there are tens of thousands of clones, approximately 60% of which are singletons. These receptors' targets are unknown. The sequencing sample was made of stem cell memory CD4+ T cells from blood. The source is a woman aged 25 to 39 with type 1 diabetes.

V is TRBV25-1 and J is TRBJ2-7; 7 bases are a match to TRBD1. Germline V CDR1 and CDR2: MGHDK, SYGVNS. V was clipped by 3 bases and J by 4 bases; unmatched bases: 6. The CDR3 spans 14 residues. DNA of the CDR3: TGTGCCAGCAGTGACCCCAGGGGGAGTTACGAGCAGTACTTC. Translating it yields CASSDPRGSYEQYF.

V gene TRBV29-1 combines with J gene TRBJ1-1; unclear D gene. This CDR3 has 15 amino acids. The germline CDR1 and CDR2 sequences are SQVTM and ANQGSEA. V dropped 6 bases and J dropped 5 bases, with 22 bases sitting between them. CDR3 nucleotide sequence: TGCAGCGTCCGCCCCAAACAAAATTTTTTGACTGAAGCTTTCTTT. This encodes CSVRPKQNFLTEAFF.

The J gene is TRBJ1-5, the V gene TRBV4-1; D not certain. Looked up from germline, CDR1 is MGHRA and CDR2 is YSYEKL. Between the trimmed V and J ends, which lost 0 bases and 5 bases, there was a span of 11 bases. The CDR3 covers 15 residues. CDR3 in DNA: TGCGCCAGCAGCCAAGATTGGCGGACTCATCAGCCCCAGCATTTT. Translated, it gives CASSQDWRTHQPQHF.

The chain joins TRBV7-8 to TRBJ2-7; possibly TRBD2 for D (6 bases). Germline V gene data show CDR1 as SGHVS and CDR2 as FQNEAQ. With 6 bases removed from V and 5 bases from J, the gap between germline ends came to 26 bases. The CDR3 has 17 amino acids. The CDR3 protein is CASSSERLGGVGNEQYF. The CDR3, as DNA: TGTGCCAGCAGTTCAGAGCGACTGGGAGGTGTCGGGAACGAGCAGTACTTC.

The V gene is TRBV28, the J gene TRBJ1-1; weak D call: TRBD1 (5 bases). Trimming pared 4 bases from V and 3 bases from J, leaving 9 bases between. Germline values: CDR1 MDHEN, CDR2 SYDVKM. The length of the CDR3 is 13 residues. The CDR3 loop reads CASSSDRYTEAFF. The DNA of the CDR3 is TGTGCCAGCAGTTCAGACAGATACACTGAAGCTTTCTTT. The complete variable domain, with remaining parts taken from reference TRBV28 and TRBJ1-1, reads DVKVTQSSRYLVKRTGEKVFLECVQDMDHENMFWYRQDPGLGLRLIYFSYDVKMKEKGDIPEGYSVSREKKERFSLILESASTNQTSMYLCASSSDRYTEAFFGQGTRLTVV.

This chain connects TRBV5-1 to TRBJ2-7, with 11 bases aligning to TRBD1. This CDR3 spans 15 amino acids. The ends lost 4 bases at V and 3 bases at J; junction bases unmatched: 6. From germline, CDR1 is SGHRS and CDR2 YFSETQ. The CDR3 spells CASSPQGQGVYEQYF. CDR3 coding DNA: TGCGCCAGCAGCCCCCAGGGACAGGGGGTCTACGAGCAGTACTTC.

In this sample, this clone turned up a few times. V usage is TRBV11-2 and J usage is TRBJ2-1; 10 bases are shared with TRBD2. Germline loops: CDR1 SGHAT, CDR2 FQNNGV. The CDR3 is made up of 16 amino acids. V lost 1 base and J lost 8; bases outside the gene matches: 8. The CDR3 coding sequence is TGTGCCAGCAGCTTAGCGGCTAGCGGGAGTGTATATGAGCAGTTCTTC. It codes for CASSLAASGSVYEQFF. The full variable domain, rest sourced from reference TRBV11-2 and TRBJ2-1, is EAGVAQSPRYKIIEKRQSVAFWCNPISGHATLYWYQQILGQGPKLLIQFQNNGVVDDSQLPKDRFSAERLKGVDSTLKIQPAKLEDSAVYLCASSLAASGSVYEQFFGPGTRLTVL.

This chain connects TRBV11-2 to TRBJ1-4, with D maybe TRBD1 (5 bases). Germline V gene lookup returns CDR1 SGHAT and CDR2 FQNNGV. The CDR3 runs to 14 residues. Trimming cost V 3 bases and J 10 bases, with 15 bases left between them. The CDR3 loop reads CASSLGVVGGKLFF. DNA of the CDR3: TGTGCCAGCAGCTTGGGTGTGGTCGGGGGAAAACTGTTTTTT.

The chain has TRBV30 and TRBJ1-2, with 9 bases fitting TRBD1. Germline values: CDR1 GTSNPN, CDR2 SVGIG (reference sequence). V gave up 7 bases and J gave up 2 bases; unmatched junction bases: 2. The CDR3 is made up of 12 amino acids. In DNA form, the CDR3 reads TGTGCCTCTGACAGGGGGAACTATGGCTACACCTTC. Its translation is CASDRGNYGYTF.

The table lists this clone with a few counts. The chain uses TRBV28 and TRBJ1-2, with D possibly matching TRBD1 (5 bases). This CDR3 spans 14 amino acids. V was cut by 6 bases and J by 3 bases, with 14 bases left in between. Germline CDR1 reads MDHEN; CDR2 reads SYDVKM. CDR3 residues: CASRNSGMDYGYTF. DNA for the CDR3: TGTGCCAGCAGGAACTCAGGGATGGACTATGGCTACACCTTC.

The chain has TRBV5-6 and TRBJ2-5; 8 bases agree with TRBD2. CDR3 length: 14 residues. V was clipped by 4 bases and J by 2 bases; unmatched bases: 4. The V gene's germline CDR1 is SGHDT and CDR2 YYEEEE. The CDR3 nucleotides are TGTGCCAGCAGCCTCGGGGGGGCACAAGAGACCCAGTACTTC. As protein: CASSLGGAQETQYF.

The CDR3: CASSLVGIREQYF. The CDR3 nucleotides read TGTGCCAGCAGTTTAGTCGGGATCCGCGAGCAGTACTTC. This rearrangement joins TRBV28 to TRBJ2-7, with D possibly matching TRBD2 (5 bases). The ends were cut back, 2 bases at V and 6 bases at J, with 11 bases in the middle. The CDR3 consists of 13 residues. The germline V gene encodes CDR1 MDHEN and CDR2 SYDVKM.

This clone has only a few counts. The rearrangement links TRBV18 to TRBJ2-1; no clear D. CDR1 and CDR2 (germline): KGHSH, LQKENI. The CDR3 length is 14 residues. Trimming removed 0 bases at V and 8 bases at J, with 11 bases between. The CDR3 nucleotides read TGTGCCAGCTCACCACCCCAGGTATTCGATGAGCAGTTCTTC. Residues: CASSPPQVFDEQFF.

The rearrangement uses TRBV4-1 and TRBJ2-3, with TRBD2 matching 8 bases. CDR1 and CDR2 (germline): MGHRA, YSYEKL. The CDR3 is made up of 17 amino acids. With 0 bases clipped from V and 5 bases from J, the junction kept 10 bases outside the gene matches. This CDR3 reads CASSQDRSGRARDTQYF. The CDR3 bases are TGCGCCAGCAGCCAAGATCGCTCCGGGAGGGCCAGAGATACGCAGTATTTT.

This clone was seen a single time. This chain joins TRBV29-1 and TRBJ1-3; no definite D call. V lost 3 bases and J 3 bases, leaving 6 bases between the germline ends. Germline CDR1 and CDR2: SQVTM and ANQGSEA. The CDR3 totals 12 residues. The CDR3 nucleotides are TGCAGCGTTGACAGCGATGGAAACACCATATATTTT. This gives the protein CSVDSDGNTIYF. Full variable domain (outside the CDR3, taken from reference TRBV29-1 and TRBJ1-3): SAVISQKPSRDICQRGTSLTIQCQVDSQVTMMFWYRQQPGQSLTLIATANQGSEATYESGFVIDKFPISRPNLTFSTLTVSNMSPEDSSIYLCSVDSDGNTIYFGEGSWLTVV.

The rearrangement joins TRBV29-1 to TRBJ2-5; the match to TRBD2 covers 8 bases. Germline lookup yields CDR1 SQVTM and CDR2 ANQGSEA. This CDR3 spans 14 amino acids. With 5 bases clipped from V and 5 bases from J, the junction kept 10 bases outside the gene matches. The DNA for the CDR3 is TGCAGCGTTACCCGCCAGCGGGAGTCGGAGACCCAGTACTTC. Amino acids: CSVTRQRESETQYF. The complete variable domain, with remaining parts taken from reference TRBV29-1 and TRBJ2-5, reads SAVISQKPSRDICQRGTSLTIQCQVDSQVTMMFWYRQQPGQSLTLIATANQGSEATYESGFVIDKFPISRPNLTFSTLTVSNMSPEDSSIYLCSVTRQRESETQYFGPGTRLLVL.

The chain couples TRBV5-1 to TRBJ1-1; possibly TRBD1 for D (5 bases). CDR1 is SGHRS, CDR2 YFSETQ, per germline. V was trimmed by 0 bases and J by 2 bases, leaving 8 bases between them. CDR3 length equals 14 residues. The CDR3 spells CASSLGGLNTEAFF. CDR3 nucleotides: TGCGCCAGCAGCTTGGGGGGACTCAACACTGAAGCTTTCTTT.

This clone was observed a single time. This chain connects TRBV29-1 to TRBJ1-2; a possible D gene is TRBD1 (6 bases). The CDR3 spans 14 residues. V was cut by 6 bases and J by 6 bases, with 20 bases left in between. Germline V CDR1 and CDR2: SQVTM, ANQGSEA. In DNA, the CDR3 is TGCAGCGTCCTCAGACCGACAGGACCGCATGGCTACACCTTC. It yields the protein CSVLRPTGPHGYTF.

The rearrangement uses TRBV6-1 and TRBJ1-2, with D possibly matching TRBD1 (5 bases). The CDR3 consists of 14 residues. Germline CDR1 MNHNS, CDR2 SASEGT. V shed 9 bases and J shed 5 bases, with 19 bases lying between them. The CDR3 DNA is TGTGCCAGTGTGAGCGGCGGGGGGTGGTATGGCTACACCTTC. Protein sequence: CASVSGGGWYGYTF.

The chain combines TRBV29-1 with TRBJ2-5; the D is unclear. From germline, CDR1 is SQVTM and CDR2 ANQGSEA. The CDR3 is made up of 11 amino acids. V was cut by 0 bases and J by 11 bases, with 10 bases left in between. The chain's CDR3 is CSVEDQRKQYF. The CDR3 DNA is TGCAGCGTTGAAGATCAGAGGAAGCAGTACTTC.